This record looks at one T cell receptor beta chain sequence and its context. Antigen specificity is unknown. The sample originates from a study of cytomegalovirus exposure and HLA in healthy donors. Study-wide results and caveats: Later analysis identified a missense DCLRE1C variant that was linked to TCR beta V- and J-gene trimming. About 87% or about 30% of the time was how often most TCR beta V segments were productive, according to an earlier analysis.

PCR was performed using 60 Vbeta and 13 Jbeta primers. Here immunoSEQ multiplex PCR was the method, and the copy in TCRdb shows in-frame clones only, minus some. The sample records approximately 150,000 clones, roughly 71% being singletons. Trimming removed 7 bases from V and 6 bases from J; junction bases left unmatched: 7. The germline CDR1 and CDR2 sequences are MNHNY and SVGAGI (reference sequence). The CDR3 sequence is 16 residues long. The rearrangement joins TRBV6-6 to TRBJ2-1, with 15 bases matching TRBD2. The sequencing sample was made of PBMCs. This receptor was taken from a male donor in good health and CMV-seropositive. The CDR3 is CASTWTSGGAFNEQFF. In DNA, the CDR3 is TGTGCCAGCACCTGGACTAGCGGGGGGGCCTTCAATGAGCAGTTCTTC.